This T cell receptor beta chain was identified in a study of T cell responses to AZD1222 COVID-19 vaccine (dated by TCRdb to about 2021). Context from the whole study: AZD1222 recipients with second doses at about 4 weeks or about 12 weeks were pooled, because spike-specific TCR depth and breadth did not differ between schedules. A total of approximately 240 trial participants underwent TCR sequencing, of whom some 200 had received two doses of AZD1222 and around 25 had received two doses of the MenACWY control vaccine. Trial participants were enrolled by age into subgroups of 18-55, 56-69 and 70-plus years, and around 150, 29 and 61 TCR-sequenced participants, respectively, were included in these subgroups. What the study reported, not specific to this receptor: After two AZD1222 doses, spike-specific TCR breadth and depth were significantly higher than at day 0 and than in MenACWY recipients. The whole spike protein was spanned by vaccine-associated CD4 TCRs, and dominant responses were seen in regions 160-218 and 743-854. Reportedly, close to half of the unique spike-specific TCRs recognized epitopes lying outside the regions that are mutated in the B.1.351 and B.1.1.7 variants. Because no day 14 peak-response samples were available, repertoires were characterized only after the peak T cell response. Conclusions about previously exposed vaccinees were limited because only six AZD1222 recipients were SARS-CoV-2 seropositive at baseline. In the small 56-69-year group, the increase in depth fell short of significance, most likely because of low power. Most participants were white British and females outnumbered males, and the authors suggested that clonal diversity may have been underestimated.

Reading the label with the study, this specimen's time point is: baseline before first vaccination. Vaccinee samples were obtained from the UK trials COV001 and COV002, which included a single-blind randomized controlled phase 2/3 trial of AZD1222 (ChAdOx1 nCoV-19) in healthy adults. For TCRbeta chain sequencing, PBMC samples were collected from trial participants at day 0 and at day 28 after the second dose. CDR1 and CDR2, per the germline V gene, are SNHLY and FYNNEI. Deletion took 4 bases off V and 8 bases off J, with a span of 6 bases between the germline ends. The CDR3 sequence holds 11 residues, the cysteine and phenylalanine included. Only the CDR3 part of the read is kept: 33 bases, read in frame from the first base. The CDR3 regions of human TCRbeta chains were subjected to immunosequencing. The authors' analysis ran thus. TCRs in the repertoires were matched against a reference library of SARS-CoV-2-specific TCRs that had been generated with the MIRA antigen-specificity platform. Breadth was defined as the fraction of unique TCRs that were SARS-CoV-2-associated, and depth was defined as the fraction of total T cells that were SARS-CoV-2-associated. Using the MIRA data, every spike-specific TCR was mapped to the spike region that the TCR reacted to and assigned to either a CD4 or a CD8 class. Log10-transformed breadth and depth values were compared by one-way ANOVA with Sidak's multiple comparisons tests. TCRdb holds this immuneACCESS table with in-frame rearrangements only. Some clones are missing; in checked studies, unresolved V genes explain under half, and the rest has no known cause. V, J and clone size were drawn from that table, and D and trimming were deduced from the DNA. In this sample the table shows 25,000 to 35,000 clones, more than 85% of which occur a single time. The top ten constitute around 45% of the sample.

A note on this clone: No cognate antigen has been identified for it. There are no base qualities to consult, and no much larger clone falls within one base.

The sample was peripheral blood, taken on day 0 of AZD1222 vaccination. The receptor was isolated from an adult in good health. This receptor chain uses TRBV2 and TRBJ2-1; TRBD2 could be the D gene, as 6 bases match. The DNA sequence reads TGTGCCAGCAGTGGGGGGGATGAGCAGTTCTTC. This yields the protein CASSGGDEQFF. This CDR3, with the reference TRBV2 and TRBJ2-1 proteins standing in past its ends, gives the full variable domain EPEVTQTPSHQVTQMGQEVILRCVPISNHLYFYWYRQILGQKVEFLVSFYNNEISEKSEIFDDQFSVERPDGSNFTLKIRSTKLEDSAMYFCASSGGDEQFFGPGTRLTVL.